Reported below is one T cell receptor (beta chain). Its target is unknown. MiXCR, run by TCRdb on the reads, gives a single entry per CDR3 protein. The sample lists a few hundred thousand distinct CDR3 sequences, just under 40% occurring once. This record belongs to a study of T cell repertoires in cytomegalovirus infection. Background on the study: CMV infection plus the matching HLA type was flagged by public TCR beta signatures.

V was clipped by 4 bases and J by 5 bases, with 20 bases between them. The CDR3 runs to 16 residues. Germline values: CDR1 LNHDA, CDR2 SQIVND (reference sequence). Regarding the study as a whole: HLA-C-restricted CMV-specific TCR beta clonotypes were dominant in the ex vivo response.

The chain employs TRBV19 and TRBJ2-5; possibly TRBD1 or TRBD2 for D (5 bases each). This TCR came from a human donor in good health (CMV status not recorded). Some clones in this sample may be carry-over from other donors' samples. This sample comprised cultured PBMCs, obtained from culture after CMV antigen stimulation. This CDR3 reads CASSKLTRDPPETQYF. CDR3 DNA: TGTGCCAGTAGTAAATTAACCCGGGACCCACCGGAGACCCAGTACTTC.